The TCR beta chain under discussion was sequenced for a study of shared clonotypes between healthy human individuals. In the study overall: The donors, a couple of women and a few men, were aged 18 to 49. Findings and limits, study-wide: Few donors restricted represented genetic and exposure-history diversity.

About this clone: What it recognizes is unknown.

The germline gives CDR1 MDHEN, CDR2 SYDVKM. Deletions cut 6 bases from V and 2 bases from J, with 14 bases between. The CDR3 runs to 15 residues. Authors' processing steps: ImmunoSEQ only sent back junction sequences with no quality scores, so filtering was done differently. Data came from immunoSEQ multiplex PCR; TCRdb stores just in-frame clones and leaves some out. The V and J calls and the clone size are those of that table, but D and trimming were determined from the DNA. The sample holds roughly 500,000 clones, roughly 83% seen once. The rearrangement links TRBV28 to TRBJ1-5; no firm D call. This clonotype originated in a woman aged 40 to 55 in good health. Some clones in this sample may be carry-over from other donors' samples. The sample taken for sequencing was PBMCs. The CDR3 DNA reads as TGTGCCAGCAGCCCCGGGGTTTGGGGCAATCAGCCCCAGCATTTT. This translates into CASSPGVWGNQPQHF.